This TCR beta chain was obtained from a study of blood T cell repertoires in COVID-19. This clone appeared once. Study processing details: Reference gene primer amplification gave nucleated cell count estimates. The table came from immunoSEQ multiplex PCR; TCRdb's copy has only in-frame clones and leaves some out. The V and J calls and the clone size are those of that table, but D and trimming were determined from the DNA. This sample carries 62,000 or so clones, 65% to 80% of them seen once, and the ten largest clones take under 7%. The CDR3 is made up of 13 amino acids. The V end lost 6 bases, the J end lost 4 bases, and 12 bases lay between the germline ends. CDR1 KGHSH and CDR2 LQKENI come from the germline V gene.

This receptor was identified in a human donor in a cohort sampled during active COVID-19. The material sequenced was peripheral blood. The chain uses TRBV18 and TRBJ1-1, with a possible D match to TRBD1 (6 bases). CDR3 bases: TGTGCCAGCTCCGGCCTAGGGGGCACTGAAGCTTTCTTT. Encoded protein: CASSGLGGTEAFF. The full variable domain, completed using reference TRBV18 and TRBJ1-1, is NAGVMQNPRHLVRRRGQEARLRCSPMKGHSHVYWYRQLPEEGLKFMVYLQKENIIDESGMPKERFSAEFPKEGPSILRIQQVVRGDSAAYFCASSGLGGTEAFFGQGTRLTVV.